This T cell receptor beta chain stems from a study of graft-versus-host responses after intestinal transplantation (dated by TCRdb to about 2021). Regarding the research as a whole: Multivisceral, liver-intestinal, or isolated intestinal transplants were received by the recipients. Every recipient was given anti-thymocyte globulin induction, then maintenance tacrolimus and steroids for roughly 3 years. After intestinal transplantation, graft-versus-host and host-versus-graft alloreactive T cell clones in the graft, circulation and bone marrow were tracked using bulk TCR-beta CDR3 sequencing. Alloreactive clones were identified by sequencing pre-transplant mixed lymphocyte reaction products and comparing these products with unstimulated pre-transplant donor and recipient T cells. Of the roughly 26 intestinal transplant recipients enrolled in the cohort, one of whom was a retransplant, a few patients without pretransplant specimens were excluded. Donor T cell macrochimerism was defined as a peak of at least 4% donor T cells among recipient peripheral blood mononuclear cells. Rather than going through the commercial service, samples from three later patients were sequenced in-house on an Illumina MiSeq and processed with MiXCR. Summary of the overall study and its limitations: Early after transplant, declines in HvG clones were associated with peak levels of circulating GvH clones. Conclusions were limited by the relatively low number and heterogeneity of intestinal transplant patients. GvH clones turned up in recipient bone marrow, with some appearing earlier in ileal mucosa or blood, a pattern consistent with an intestinal mucosal origin. High GvH to HvG T cell clonal ratios were observed in the allografts of patients with donor T cell macrochimerism.

Blood samples were collected up to 4 times in the first month after transplant and then at least monthly when available. About this clone: What this receptor recognizes is not known. It has no much larger one-base neighbor in the sample; base qualities were not kept.

The method was the immunoSEQ multiplex PCR assay. Adaptive Biotechnologies carried out high-throughput TCR-beta CDR3 sequencing of genomic DNA for most patients. Per the original workflow: TCR sequencing data for some 17 patients were retrieved from Adaptive's ImmunoSEQ software; a few other patients were processed with MiXCR and VDJtools. CDR3 nucleotide sequences shared between donor and recipient were removed because the origin of such sequences could not be assigned. Alloreactive clones required at least 2-fold expansion over unstimulated cells and minimum CFSE-low frequency of 0.002% (template counts) or 0.001% (read counts). A clone was considered mappable if detected in the sequenced pre-transplant spleen, lymph node, or MLR CFSE-low populations of the donor or recipient. Cumulative frequency of alloreactive clones was calculated as a percentage of all sequences weighted by copy number. TCRdb obtained this table from immuneACCESS and retained in-frame rearrangements with V and J assigned. These tables miss some clones; where compared with another copy, unresolved V genes account for less than half of the shortfall, and the remainder is unexplained. V and J calls and clone size follow that table, whereas D and trimming were derived from the DNA. The sample includes 43,000 or so clones, with about 93% observed a single time. Less than 6% of the sample is taken by the ten largest.

The germline V gene provides CDR1 KGHSH and CDR2 LQKENI. For this chain, trimming is 3 bases at the V end and 4 bases at the J end, and the number of junction bases without a gene match is 7. Spanning cysteine to phenylalanine, the CDR3 consists of 16 amino acids. CDR3 DNA is the only sequence kept; it has 48 bases, read in frame from the first base. This sequence originates from a human patient who received an intestinal transplant, so some T cells may come from the graft donor. Specimen: PBMCs, collected around 27 months after a first intestinal transplant, on the day of a second. This sequence uses TRBV18 and TRBJ2-1, with 9 junctional bases fitting TRBD2. CDR3 region: CASSPPATSGYNEQFF. The DNA sequence is as follows: TGTGCCAGCTCACCTCCCGCGACTAGCGGTTACAATGAGCAGTTCTTC.